These 5 T cell receptor beta chains were sequenced from one sample in a study of T cells in Graves' hyperthyroidism and ophthalmopathy. RNA transcripts were the template for amplifying TCR beta CDR3 regions. A set of HTBI primers served as the primers for a first-round RT-PCR of the TCR CDR3. TCRdb used MiXCR to reprocess the multiplex PCR reads, holding one entry per CDR3 protein. The sample records 650,000 to 850,000 distinct CDR3 sequences, around a sixth being singletons. The source material was blood. These receptors were collected from a woman aged 45-65 years with Graves' hyperthyroidism that later progressed to Graves' ophthalmopathy.

This clonotype has more than one count but fewer than ten. The V gene is TRBV6-1, the J gene TRBJ2-6; the D is unclear. Deletions cut 6 bases from V and 0 bases from J, with 12 bases between. Germline CDR1 is MNHNS and CDR2 is SASEGT. CDR3 size: 16 residues. The CDR3 nucleotides are TGTGCCAGCAGGACCACCGGTAGCTCTGGGGCCAACGTCCTGACTTTC. Amino acid sequence: CASRTTGSSGANVLTF.

This clonotype was seen at least ten times. The CDR3 spells CSGRDRAWVYEQYF. For the CDR3, the DNA is TGCAGTGGCCGAGACAGGGCCTGGGTCTACGAGCAGTACTTC. The V and J genes are TRBV20-1 and TRBJ2-7, with 7 bases that match TRBD1. Germline V gene sequence: CDR1 DFQATT, CDR2 SNEGSKA (reference sequence). V lost 7 bases, J lost 3 bases, and 12 bases stayed unmatched. The CDR3 spans 14 residues.

This clonotype came up a few times. The chain has TRBV15 and TRBJ1-5; 7 nucleotides agree with TRBD1. Per germline, CDR1 LNHNV and CDR2 YYDKDF (reference sequence). V trimming: 2 bases; J trimming: 0 bases; junction bases outside the gene matches: 7. CDR3 length: 17 amino acids. In DNA form, the CDR3 reads TGTGCCACCAGCAGAACGTACGACAGGGATAGCAATCAGCCCCAGCATTTT. The encoded protein is CATSRTYDRDSNQPQHF.

This clonotype was recorded at least ten times. The V and J genes are TRBV5-1 and TRBJ1-2, with 7 bases lining up with TRBD1. Unmatched junction bases numbered 10, after V lost 4 bases and J lost 4 bases. CDR1 is SGHRS and CDR2 is YFSETQ in the germline V gene. This CDR3 has 15 amino acids. The CDR3, as DNA: TGCGCCAGCAGCCTTCAGGGGGGCAAAGGCTATGGCTACACCTTC. Translation gives CASSLQGGKGYGYTF.

This clonotype was observed many times. The gene calls are TRBV20-1 and TRBJ2-5; D gene unclear. The length of the CDR3 is 11 residues. V lost 6 bases and J 1 base, leaving 6 bases between the germline ends. Germline V gives CDR1 DFQATT, CDR2 SNEGSKA (reference sequence). This CDR3 reads CSALTQETQYF. In DNA, the CDR3 is TGCAGTGCCTTGACCCAAGAGACCCAGTACTTC.